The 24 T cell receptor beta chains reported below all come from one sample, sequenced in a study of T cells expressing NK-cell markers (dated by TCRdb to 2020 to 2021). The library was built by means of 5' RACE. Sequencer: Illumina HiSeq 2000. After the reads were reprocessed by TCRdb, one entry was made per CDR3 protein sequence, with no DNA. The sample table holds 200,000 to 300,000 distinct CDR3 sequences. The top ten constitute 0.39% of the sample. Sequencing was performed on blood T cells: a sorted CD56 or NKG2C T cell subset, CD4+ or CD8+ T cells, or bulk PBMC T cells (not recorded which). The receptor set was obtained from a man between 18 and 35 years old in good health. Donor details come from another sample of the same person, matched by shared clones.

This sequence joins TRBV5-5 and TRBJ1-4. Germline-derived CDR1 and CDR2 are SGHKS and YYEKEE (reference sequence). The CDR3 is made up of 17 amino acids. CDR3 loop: CASSLLLRAVANEKLFF.

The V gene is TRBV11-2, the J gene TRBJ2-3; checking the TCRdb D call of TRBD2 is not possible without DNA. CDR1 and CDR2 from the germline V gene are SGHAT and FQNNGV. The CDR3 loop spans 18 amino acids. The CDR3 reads CASSFPPRASGRSDTQYF.

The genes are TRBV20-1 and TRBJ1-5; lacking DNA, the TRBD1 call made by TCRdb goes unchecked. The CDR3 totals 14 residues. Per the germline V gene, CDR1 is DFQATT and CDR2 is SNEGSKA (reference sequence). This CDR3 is CSALTGASNQPQHF.

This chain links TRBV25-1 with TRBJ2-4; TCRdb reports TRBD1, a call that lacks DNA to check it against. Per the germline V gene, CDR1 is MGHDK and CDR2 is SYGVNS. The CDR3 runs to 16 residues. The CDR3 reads CASSAAGTGRKNIQYF.

CDR3 in amino acids: CASSYSLGPHRNNEQFF. This chain uses TRBV6-5 with TRBJ2-1. This CDR3 has 17 residues. Germline CDR1 MNHEY, CDR2 SVGAGI.

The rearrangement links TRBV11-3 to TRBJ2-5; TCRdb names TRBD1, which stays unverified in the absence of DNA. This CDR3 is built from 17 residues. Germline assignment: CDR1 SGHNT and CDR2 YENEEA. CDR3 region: CASSPGYGGSQGETQYF.

The CDR3 loop is CASSEGTGRETQYF. The V gene is TRBV5-1, the J gene TRBJ2-5; the TRBD1 assignment by TCRdb is unverifiable without DNA. The CDR3 contains 14 residues. The V gene's germline CDR1 is SGHRS and CDR2 YFSETQ. Full variable domain (remainder filled in from reference TRBV5-1 and TRBJ2-5): KAGVTQTPRYLIKTRGQQVTLSCSPISGHRSVSWYQQTPGQGLQFLFEYFSETQRNKGNFPGRFSGRQFSNSRSEMNVSTLELGDSALYLCASSEGTGRETQYFGPGTRLLVL.

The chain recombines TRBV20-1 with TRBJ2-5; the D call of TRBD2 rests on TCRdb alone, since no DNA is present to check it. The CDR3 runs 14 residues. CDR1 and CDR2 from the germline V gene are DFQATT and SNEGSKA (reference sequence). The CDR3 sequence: CSASPSGLSETQYF.

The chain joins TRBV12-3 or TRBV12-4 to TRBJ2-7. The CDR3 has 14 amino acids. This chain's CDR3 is CASSTSAIRDEQYF.

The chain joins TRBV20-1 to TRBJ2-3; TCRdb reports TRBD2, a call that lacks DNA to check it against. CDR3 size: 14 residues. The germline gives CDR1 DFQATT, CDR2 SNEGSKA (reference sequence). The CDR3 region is CSASGLATGGTQYF.

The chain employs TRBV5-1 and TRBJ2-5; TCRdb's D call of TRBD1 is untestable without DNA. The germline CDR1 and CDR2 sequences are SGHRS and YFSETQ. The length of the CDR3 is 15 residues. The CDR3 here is CASSEDRGRRETQYF.

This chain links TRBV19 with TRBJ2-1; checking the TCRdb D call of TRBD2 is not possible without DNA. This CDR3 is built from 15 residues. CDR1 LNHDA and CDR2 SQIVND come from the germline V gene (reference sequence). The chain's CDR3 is CASSIALAGGREQFF.

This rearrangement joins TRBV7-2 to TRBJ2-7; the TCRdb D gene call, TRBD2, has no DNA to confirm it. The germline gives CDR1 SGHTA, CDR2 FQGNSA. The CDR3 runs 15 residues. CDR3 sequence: CASSLAASGTYEQYF.

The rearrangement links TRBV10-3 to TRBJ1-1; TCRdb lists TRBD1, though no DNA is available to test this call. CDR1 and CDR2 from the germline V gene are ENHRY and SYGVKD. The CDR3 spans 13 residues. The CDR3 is CAISRPSGTEAFF.

The CDR3 loop reads CASSPSGGSAFF. The chain couples TRBV18 to TRBJ1-1; without DNA, the TCRdb call of TRBD1 cannot be checked. The CDR3 runs 12 residues. Looked up from germline, CDR1 is KGHSH and CDR2 is LQKENI.

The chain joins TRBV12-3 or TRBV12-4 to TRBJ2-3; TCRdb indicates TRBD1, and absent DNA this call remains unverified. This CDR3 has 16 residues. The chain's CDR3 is CASSFAVRGETDTQYF.

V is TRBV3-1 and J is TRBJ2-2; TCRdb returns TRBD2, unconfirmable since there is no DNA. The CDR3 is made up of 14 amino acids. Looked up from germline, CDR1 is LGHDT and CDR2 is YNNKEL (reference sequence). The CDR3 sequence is CASSHSGRAEELFF.

The CDR3 sequence: CSVSEGLNQPQHF. This rearrangement joins TRBV20-1 to TRBJ1-5. Germline loops: CDR1 DFQATT, CDR2 SNEGSKA (reference sequence). This CDR3 comprises 13 residues.

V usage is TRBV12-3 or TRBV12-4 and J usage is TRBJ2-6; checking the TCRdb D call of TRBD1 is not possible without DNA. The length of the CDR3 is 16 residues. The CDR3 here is CASSPGQGLRANVLTF.

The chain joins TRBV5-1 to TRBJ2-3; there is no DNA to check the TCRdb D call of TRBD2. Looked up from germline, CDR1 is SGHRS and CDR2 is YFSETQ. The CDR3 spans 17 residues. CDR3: CASSLDKAGLGTDTQYF.

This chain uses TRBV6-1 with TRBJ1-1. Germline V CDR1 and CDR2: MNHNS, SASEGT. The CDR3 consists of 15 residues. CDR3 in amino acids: CASNPTWVGNTEAFF.

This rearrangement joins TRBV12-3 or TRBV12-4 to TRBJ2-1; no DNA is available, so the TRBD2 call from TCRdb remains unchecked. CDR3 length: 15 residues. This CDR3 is CASSFLAGSFNEQFF.

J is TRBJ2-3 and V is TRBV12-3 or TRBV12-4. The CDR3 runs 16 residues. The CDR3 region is CASSSYFKDSTDTQYF.

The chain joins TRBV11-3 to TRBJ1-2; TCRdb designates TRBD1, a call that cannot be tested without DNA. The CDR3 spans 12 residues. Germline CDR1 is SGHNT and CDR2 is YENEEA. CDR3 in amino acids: CASSRGNYGYTF.